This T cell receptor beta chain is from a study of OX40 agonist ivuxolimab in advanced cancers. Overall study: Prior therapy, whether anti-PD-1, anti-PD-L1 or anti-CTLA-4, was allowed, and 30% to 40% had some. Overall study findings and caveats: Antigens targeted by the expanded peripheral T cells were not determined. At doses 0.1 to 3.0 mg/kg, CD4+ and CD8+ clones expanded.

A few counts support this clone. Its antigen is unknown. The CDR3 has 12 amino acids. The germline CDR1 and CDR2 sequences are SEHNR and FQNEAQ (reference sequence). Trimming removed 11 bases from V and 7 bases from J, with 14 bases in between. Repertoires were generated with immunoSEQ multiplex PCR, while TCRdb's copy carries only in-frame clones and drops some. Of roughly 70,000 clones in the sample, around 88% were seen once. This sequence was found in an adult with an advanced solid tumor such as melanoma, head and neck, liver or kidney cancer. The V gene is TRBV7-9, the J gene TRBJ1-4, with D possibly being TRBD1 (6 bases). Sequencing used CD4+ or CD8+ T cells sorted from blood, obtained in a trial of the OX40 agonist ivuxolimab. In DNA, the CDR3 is TGTGCCGGGAGGGACACCGGTGAAAAACTGTTTTTT. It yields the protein CAGRDTGEKLFF. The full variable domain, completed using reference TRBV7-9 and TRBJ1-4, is DTGVSQNPRHKITKRGQNVTFRCDPISEHNRLYWYRQTLGQGPEFLTYFQNEAQLEKSRLLSDRFSAERPKGSFSTLEIQRTEQGDSAMYLCAGRDTGEKLFFGSGTQLSVL.